These T cell receptor beta chains were read from a single sample in a study of CD8 T cells in ankylosing spondylitis. TCRdb reanalysed the 5' RACE reads using MiXCR and keeps one entry per CDR3 protein. The data contain 150,000 to 250,000 distinct CDR3 sequences, around 13% of them seen just once; the ten biggest clones take up about 15%. The material sequenced was blood, either unsorted or a sorted T cell fraction (not recorded which). The receptors were sampled from a male donor with ankylosing spondylitis or in good health (not recorded which). Each CDR3 is given with its conserved first and last residue. A D gene is named only where the DNA matches it firmly. Clone size is shown for a subset of rows, as once, few, many or a class of expanded clone.

size	J	V	length	D	CDR3	DNA
.	TRBJ2-5	TRBV6-1	14	.	CASSDWSYFETQYF	TGTGCCAGCAGTGATTGGTCTTATTTTGAGACCCAGTACTTC
many	TRBJ1-4	TRBV2	14	.	CASSDPDRYEKLFF	TGTGCCAGCAGTGATCCGGACCGCTATGAAAAACTGTTTTTT
few	TRBJ1-2	TRBV6-5	14	.	CASSYGARGGGYTF	TGTGCCAGCAGTTACGGCGCTCGGGGTGGTGGCTACACCTTC
many	TRBJ2-4	TRBV29-1	14	.	CSVEVEDIYDIQYF	TGCAGCGTTGAAGTAGAGGACATCTATGACATTCAGTACTTC
many	TRBJ2-1	TRBV27	16	.	CASSLASAGLYNEQFF	TGTGCCAGCAGTTTAGCTAGCGCCGGATTGTACAATGAGCAGTTCTTC
few	TRBJ2-1	TRBV6-4	16	.	CASSDTRGGSYNEQFF	TGTGCCAGCAGTGACACGAGGGGGGGTTCCTACAATGAGCAGTTCTTC
many	TRBJ2-7	TRBV5-1	14	.	CASSEGTGYYEQYF	TGCGCCAGCAGCGAGGGAACAGGGTACTACGAGCAGTACTTC
.	TRBJ2-3	TRBV7-9	15	.	CASSLVGSSTDTQYF	TGTGCCAGCAGCTTAGTAGGCTCTAGCACAGATACGCAGTATTTT
.	TRBJ1-2	TRBV30	20	.	CAWSVGHGSPTIPRNYGYTF	TGTGCCTGGAGTGTAGGGCACGGATCGCCGACCATCCCTCGAAACTATGGCTACACCTTC
.	TRBJ2-7	TRBV27	11	TRBD1	CASSPGTGWYF	TGTGCCAGCAGTCCGGGGACAGGGTGGTACTTC
few	TRBJ1-1	TRBV4-1	12	.	CASSQRGAAAFF	TGCGCCAGCAGCCAACGGGGGGCGGCGGCTTTCTTT
.	TRBJ2-1	TRBV6-4	16	.	CASGRDRDPGGDEQFF	TGTGCCAGCGGTCGGGACCGGGACCCGGGGGGCGATGAGCAGTTCTTC
few	TRBJ1-2	TRBV4-1	15	.	CASSQEAGVLSGYTF	TGCGCCAGCAGCCAGGAGGCAGGGGTCTTGAGTGGCTACACCTTC
few	TRBJ1-1	TRBV4-1	13	TRBD1	CASSKTGSPEAFF	TGCGCCAGCAGCAAGACAGGGAGCCCTGAAGCTTTCTTT
few	TRBJ2-5	TRBV6-5	14	.	CASSFFRGEETQYF	TGTGCCAGCAGTTTTTTCCGGGGAGAAGAGACCCAGTACTTC
few	TRBJ2-7	TRBV7-9	12	.	CASRGGVYEQYF	TGTGCCAGCAGGGGGGGAGTCTACGAGCAGTACTTC
.	TRBJ2-1	TRBV14	19	TRBD2	CASSQDWKDGGSRYNEQFF	TGTGCCAGCAGCCAAGATTGGAAAGACGGCGGGAGTAGGTACAATGAGCAGTTCTTC
.	TRBJ2-3	TRBV11-2	20	TRBD2	CASSSPPGTSGRRGEDTQYF	TGTGCCAGCAGCTCGCCCCCCGGGACTAGCGGGAGAAGAGGCGAAGATACGCAGTATTTT
.	TRBJ2-7	TRBV10-1	17	TRBD2	CASSHHGTSGMGDEQYF	TGCGCCAGCAGTCATCACGGGACTAGCGGGATGGGTGACGAGCAGTACTTC
many	TRBJ1-1	TRBV10-3	16	TRBD1	CAISDPMGQGRTEAFF	TGTGCCATCAGTGACCCGATGGGACAGGGAAGAACTGAAGCTTTCTTT
few	TRBJ1-5	TRBV20-1	14	.	CSAHSRIGNQPQHF	TGCAGTGCTCACTCGAGGATCGGCAATCAGCCCCAGCATTTT
many	TRBJ2-7	TRBV30	13	TRBD2	CAWSLAGGAEQYF	TGTGCCTGGAGTCTAGCGGGAGGAGCCGAGCAGTACTTC
many	TRBJ2-1	TRBV10-3	14	.	CAISITRDYNEQFF	TGTGCCATCAGTATCACCCGGGACTACAATGAGCAGTTCTTC
.	TRBJ2-7	TRBV12-3/TRBV12-4	13	.	CASSLGNSYEQYF	TGTGCCAGCAGTTTAGGCAACTCCTACGAGCAGTACTTC
many	TRBJ1-1	TRBV6-1	16	.	CASSEQEGERNTEAFF	TGTGCCAGCAGTGAACAGGAAGGGGAGAGGAACACTGAAGCTTTCTTT
few	TRBJ2-7	TRBV7-9	15	.	CASSLLPGIAYEQYF	TGTGCCAGCAGCTTACTGCCGGGGATCGCCTACGAGCAGTACTTC
few	TRBJ1-3	TRBV5-5	16	.	CASSLLDRSSGNTIYF	TGTGCCAGCAGCTTACTTGACAGAAGCTCTGGAAACACCATATATTTT
.	TRBJ2-1	TRBV6-1	19	TRBD2	CASTLLEASPGGSYNEQFF	TGTGCCAGCACCCTTCTTGAGGCCTCCCCGGGGGGGTCCTACAATGAGCAGTTCTTC
.	TRBJ2-7	TRBV18	12	.	CASRGLTYEQYF	TGTGCCAGTCGGGGACTGACCTACGAGCAGTACTTC
.	TRBJ2-2	TRBV5-1	17	.	CASSSLGPATHTGELFF	TGCGCCAGCAGCTCCCTTGGGCCGGCGACCCACACCGGGGAGCTGTTTTTT
.	TRBJ2-1	TRBV7-7	17	TRBD2	CASSLGGLAGVNNEQFF	TGTGCCAGCAGCTTAGGGGGACTAGCGGGGGTAAACAATGAGCAGTTCTTC
.	TRBJ2-7	TRBV7-9	13	.	CASSGLRVYEQYF	TGTGCCAGCAGCGGTCTCAGAGTCTACGAGCAGTACTTC
many	TRBJ1-1	TRBV7-9	14	.	CASSPLGLNTEAFF	TGTGCCAGCAGCCCCCTCGGCCTGAACACTGAAGCTTTCTTT
.	TRBJ2-2	TRBV4-2	19	TRBD2	CATRVMGLAGAAHTGELFF	TGTGCCACCCGCGTTATGGGACTAGCGGGAGCCGCTCACACCGGGGAGCTGTTTTTT
.	TRBJ2-2	TRBV7-2	19	.	CASSAPPWASQANTGELFF	TGTGCCAGCAGCGCCCCCCCTTGGGCCTCTCAGGCGAACACCGGGGAGCTGTTTTTT
many	TRBJ2-3	TRBV29-1	14	.	CSVEQGIPTDTQYF	TGCAGCGTTGAACAGGGTATTCCCACAGATACGCAGTATTTT
few	TRBJ1-1	TRBV5-1	15	.	CASKPDLGLGTEAFF	TGCGCCAGCAAGCCGGACCTAGGGCTTGGCACTGAAGCTTTCTTT
.	TRBJ2-7	TRBV2	14	.	CARAVGGGSYEQYF	TGTGCCAGGGCCGTGGGAGGGGGCTCCTACGAGCAGTACTTC
.	TRBJ1-6	TRBV20-1	15	.	CSARGQGSYNSPLHF	TGCAGTGCTAGAGGGCAGGGTTCCTATAATTCACCCCTCCACTTT
.	TRBJ2-3	TRBV11-3	16	.	CASSHWSDTYTDTQYF	TGTGCCAGCAGCCACTGGTCGGACACTTACACAGATACGCAGTATTTT
few	TRBJ2-7	TRBV4-2	15	.	CASSQEAVGYYEQYF	TGTGCCAGCAGCCAAGAGGCTGTGGGTTACTACGAGCAGTACTTC
.	TRBJ2-1	TRBV6-2/TRBV6-3	18	.	CASSYDPGLQSSYNEQFF	TGTGCCAGCAGCTATGATCCGGGACTCCAGAGCTCCTACAATGAGCAGTTCTTC
few	TRBJ1-5	TRBV7-8	16	.	CASSYLRSGVRQPQHF	TGTGCCAGCAGCTACCTCCGGTCGGGCGTACGCCAGCCCCAGCATTTT
.	TRBJ1-1	TRBV5-6	14	TRBD1	CASSRGQGNTEAFF	TGTGCCAGCAGCAGGGGACAGGGTAACACTGAAGCTTTCTTT
.	TRBJ2-1	TRBV19	16	TRBD1	CASRNRGPRSYNEQFF	TGTGCCAGTAGAAACAGGGGCCCGCGGTCCTACAATGAGCAGTTCTTC
few	TRBJ2-7	TRBV29-1	14	.	CSVGGGGTVYEQYF	TGCAGCGTTGGAGGGGGGGGGACAGTCTACGAGCAGTACTTC
.	TRBJ1-1	TRBV4-1	15	.	CASSPLGELWTEAFF	TGCGCCAGCAGCCCCCTTGGGGAGCTTTGGACTGAAGCTTTCTTT
.	TRBJ2-5	TRBV5-1	15	TRBD1	CASSGFETGEETQYF	TGCGCCAGCAGCGGCTTTGAGACAGGGGAAGAGACCCAGTACTTC
few	TRBJ2-7	TRBV6-1	14	.	CASSGVNPLREQYF	TGTGCCAGCAGTGGAGTAAACCCCCTTCGCGAGCAGTACTTC
few	TRBJ2-7	TRBV11-2	10	.	CASRGVEQYF	TGTGCCAGCAGGGGTGTTGAGCAGTACTTC